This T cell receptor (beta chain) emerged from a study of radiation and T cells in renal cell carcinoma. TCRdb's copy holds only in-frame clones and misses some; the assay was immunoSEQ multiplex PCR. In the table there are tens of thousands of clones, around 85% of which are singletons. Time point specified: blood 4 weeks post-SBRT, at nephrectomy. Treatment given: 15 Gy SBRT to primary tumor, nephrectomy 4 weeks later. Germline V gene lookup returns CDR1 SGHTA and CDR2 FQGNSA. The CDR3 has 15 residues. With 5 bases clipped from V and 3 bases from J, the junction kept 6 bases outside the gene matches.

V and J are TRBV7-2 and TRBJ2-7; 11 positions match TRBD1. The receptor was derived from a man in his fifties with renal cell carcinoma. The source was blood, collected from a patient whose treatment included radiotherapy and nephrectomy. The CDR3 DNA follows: TGTGCCAGCAGCCGCGGGACAGGGGGATACTACGAGCAGTACTTC. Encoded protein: CASSRGTGGYYEQYF.